This note documents a single TCR beta chain sequence. Its antigen remains unidentified. The CDR3 has 15 residues. Germline V gene data show CDR1 as SEHNR and CDR2 as FQNEAQ (reference sequence). The J segment lost 4 bases and the V segment lost 4 bases, leaving 2 bases of the junction unmatched. The data originate from a study of cytomegalovirus exposure and HLA in healthy donors. It was with 60 Vbeta and 13 Jbeta primers that the PCR ran. The method was immunoSEQ multiplex PCR; TCRdb's version includes in-frame clones alone and lacks a portion of them. Of 150,000 or so clones detected, about 68% appear once; the ten largest clones hold 2.1%. Study findings and constraints: Immune exposure data for these donors was limited to CMV serostatus. TCR beta sequences numbering under 20,000 were associated with HLA alleles at 0.05 false discovery rate in a later analysis.

This receptor was obtained from a man aged 25-40 years in good health and CMV-seronegative. Material for sequencing was PBMCs. The chain carries TRBV7-9 and TRBJ2-2; 11 nucleotides agree with TRBD1. CDR3 sequence (DNA): TGTGCCAGCAGCTGGACAGGGGGCGTCACCGGGGAGCTGTTTTTT. Translation gives CASSWTGGVTGELFF.